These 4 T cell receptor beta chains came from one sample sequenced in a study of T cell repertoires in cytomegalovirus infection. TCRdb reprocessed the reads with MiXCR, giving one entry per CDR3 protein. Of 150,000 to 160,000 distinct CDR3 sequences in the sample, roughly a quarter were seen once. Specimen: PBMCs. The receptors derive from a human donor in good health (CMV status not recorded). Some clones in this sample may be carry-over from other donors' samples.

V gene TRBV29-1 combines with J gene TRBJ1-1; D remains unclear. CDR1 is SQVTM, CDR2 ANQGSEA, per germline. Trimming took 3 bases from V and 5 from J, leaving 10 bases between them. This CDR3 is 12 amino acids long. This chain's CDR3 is CSVEAGSTEAFF. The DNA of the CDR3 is TGCAGCGTTGAGGCAGGTTCAACTGAAGCTTTCTTT.

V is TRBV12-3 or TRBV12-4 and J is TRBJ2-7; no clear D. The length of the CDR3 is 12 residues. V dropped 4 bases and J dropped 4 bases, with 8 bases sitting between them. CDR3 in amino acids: CASSYNLYEQYF. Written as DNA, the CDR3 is TGTGCCAGCAGTTATAACCTTTACGAGCAGTACTTC.

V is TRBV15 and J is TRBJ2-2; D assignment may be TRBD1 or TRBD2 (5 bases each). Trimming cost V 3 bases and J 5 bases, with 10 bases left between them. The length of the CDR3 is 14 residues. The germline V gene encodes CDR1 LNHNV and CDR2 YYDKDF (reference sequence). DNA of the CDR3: TGTGCCACCAGCAGCGCAGGGAGAACCGGGGAGCTGTTTTTT. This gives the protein CATSSAGRTGELFF.

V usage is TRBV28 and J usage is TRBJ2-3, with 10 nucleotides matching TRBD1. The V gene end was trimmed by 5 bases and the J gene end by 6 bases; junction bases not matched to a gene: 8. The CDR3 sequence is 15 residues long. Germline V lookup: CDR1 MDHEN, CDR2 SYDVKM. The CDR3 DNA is TGTGCCAGCAGTACCGGGACAGGGGTTAAGGATACGCAGTATTTT. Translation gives CASSTGTGVKDTQYF.